What follows describes a single T cell receptor beta chain. Its target is not known. Profiled with immunoSEQ multiplex PCR; TCRdb holds only in-frame clones, not every one. Of 40,000 to 55,000 clones in the sample, over 75% are singletons; the top ten hold 30% to 45%. The CDR3 covers 13 residues. With 5 bases clipped from V and 10 bases from J, the junction kept 3 bases outside the gene matches. Germline CDR1 reads LNHDA; CDR2 reads SQIVND (reference sequence). Indicated time point: cycle 4 day 1 (C4D1), after 6 weeks of nivolumab. All patients experienced relapse after autologous stem cell transplantation, and brentuximab vedotin exposure was variable. The sample belongs to a study of PD-1 blockade in classical Hodgkin lymphoma. As for the study in general: Nivolumab was administered to patients intravenously at 3 mg/kg every 2 weeks.

Study observations and caveats: Complete responders' baseline diversity resembled that of newly diagnosed patients. Possible causes of repertoire differences, disease activity or prior therapy, remain undefined. There was a significant rise in CD4+ TCR diversity by C4D1, with no such rise for CD8+.

This chain joins TRBV19 and TRBJ1-4; TRBD1 agrees at 11 bases. The sequence was collected from a human donor with classical Hodgkin lymphoma. Specimen: peripheral blood mononuclear cells (PBMCs), collected before the fourth cycle of nivolumab. The CDR3 bases are TGTGCCAGTAGTGGGGACAGGGGGGCAAAACTGTTTTTT. Protein sequence: CASSGDRGAKLFF. Variable domain in full (rest from reference TRBV19 and TRBJ1-4): DGGITQSPKYLFRKEGQNVTLSCEQNLNHDAMYWYRQDPGQGLRLIYYSQIVNDFQKGDIAEGYSVSREKKESFPLTVTSAQKNPTAFYLCASSGDRGAKLFFGSGTQLSVL.